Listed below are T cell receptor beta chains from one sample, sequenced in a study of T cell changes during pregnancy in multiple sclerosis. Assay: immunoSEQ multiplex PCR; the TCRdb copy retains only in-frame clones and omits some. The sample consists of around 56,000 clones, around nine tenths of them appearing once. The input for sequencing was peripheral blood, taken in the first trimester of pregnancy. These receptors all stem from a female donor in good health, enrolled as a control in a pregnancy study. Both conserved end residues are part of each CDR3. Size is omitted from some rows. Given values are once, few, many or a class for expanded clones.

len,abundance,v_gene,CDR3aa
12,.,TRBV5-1,CASSLQTGELFF
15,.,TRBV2,CASRGPDYRQETQYF
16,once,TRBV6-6,CASSATVAGANYEQYF
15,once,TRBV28,CASSSASGYYYEQYF
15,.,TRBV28,CASSSTSGGLGTQYF
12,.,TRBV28,CASNVAGNEQFF
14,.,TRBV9,CASSVGRGAYEQYF
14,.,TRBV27,CASSFSQRATEAFF
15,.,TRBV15,CATSTDRGLDQPQHF
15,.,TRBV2,CASSEFRAGADTQYF
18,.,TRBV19,CASSMARTSGSVGETQYF
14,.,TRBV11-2,CASSLPPRFTEAFF
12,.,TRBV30,CAWSSIGPPQHF
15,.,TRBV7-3,CASSLSLAGPNEQFF
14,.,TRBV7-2,CASSADRASDTQYF
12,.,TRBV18,CASSPYTDTQYF
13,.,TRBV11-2,CASSLVGGGEQYF
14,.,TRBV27,CASSLAGGIQTQYF
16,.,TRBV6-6,CASSRGQGFMNTEAFF
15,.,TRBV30,CAWSAATGPNEKLFF
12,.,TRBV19,CASKRPNSPLHF
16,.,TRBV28,CASTGGGDIRDTEAFF
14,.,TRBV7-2,CASSLGWERDEQFF
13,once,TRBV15,CATSRRQQETQYF
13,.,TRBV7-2,CAIGRDRVGEQYF
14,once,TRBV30,CAWILRGPTDTQYF
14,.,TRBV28,CASSFDGTWQPQHF
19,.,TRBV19,CASSIDISRDNPYQETQYF
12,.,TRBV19,CASSMTDQPQHF
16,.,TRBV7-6,CASVGSGGLSYNEQFF
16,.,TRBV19,CATQETTLFSNYGYTF
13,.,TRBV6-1,CASRTVGADTQYF